This entry describes one T cell receptor (beta chain). The sample originates from a study of blood T cell repertoires in COVID-19. Study as a whole: Samples of COVID-19 (acute and convalescent) were obtained from the United States, Italy and Spain. Sources were T cells, B-cell-depleted T cells, or PBMCs; the material itself was cDNA or gDNA.

This CDR3 is built from 15 residues. The germline V gene has CDR1 KGHSH and CDR2 LQKENI. V gave up 3 bases and J gave up 2 bases, with 12 bases separating them. Per the study methods: Using reference gene primer amplification, nucleated cell counts were estimated. TCRdb's copy holds only in-frame clones and misses some; the assay was immunoSEQ multiplex PCR. V, J and clone size are those of that table, while D and trimming were read from the DNA. The repertoire has more than 50,000 clones, over 70% of them found once; the top ten carry about 14%. The source is a woman in her 70s with acute or convalescent COVID-19. The sample taken for sequencing was peripheral blood. This chain joins TRBV18 and TRBJ2-3, with no clear D. The CDR3 spells CASSPSGGYTDTQYF. CDR3 nucleotide sequence: TGTGCCAGCTCACCCTCGGGTGGCTACACAGATACGCAGTATTTT.